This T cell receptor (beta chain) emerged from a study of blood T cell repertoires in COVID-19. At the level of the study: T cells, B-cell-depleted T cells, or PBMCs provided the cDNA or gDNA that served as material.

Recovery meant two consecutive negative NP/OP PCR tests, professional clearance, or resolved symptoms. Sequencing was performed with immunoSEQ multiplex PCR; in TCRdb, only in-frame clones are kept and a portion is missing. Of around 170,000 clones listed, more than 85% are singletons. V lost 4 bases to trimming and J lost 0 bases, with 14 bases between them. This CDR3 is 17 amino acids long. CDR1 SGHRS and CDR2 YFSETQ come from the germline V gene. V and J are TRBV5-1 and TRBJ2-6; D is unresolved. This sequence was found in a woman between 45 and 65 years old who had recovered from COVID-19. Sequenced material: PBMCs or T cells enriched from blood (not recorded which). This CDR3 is CASSEQSRISGANVLTF. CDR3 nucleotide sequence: TGCGCCAGCAGCGAACAGAGCCGAATCTCTGGGGCCAACGTCCTGACTTTC.